This T cell receptor (beta chain) derives from a study of blood T cell repertoires in COVID-19. In the study overall: The study drew acute and convalescent COVID-19 samples from the United States, Italy and Spain. T cells, B-cell-depleted T cells, or PBMCs provided the cDNA or gDNA that served as material.

The CDR3 loop spans 13 amino acids. Trimming cost V 1 base and J 7 bases, with 10 bases left between them. Germline V gene lookup returns CDR1 LNHDA and CDR2 SQIVND (reference sequence). How the authors handled the data: Amplification of reference gene primers was used by the study to estimate nucleated cell counts. Sequenced by immunoSEQ multiplex PCR; TCRdb stores in-frame clones only, minus some. D and trimming come from the DNA, and the V and J calls and clone size come from that table. The sample carries fewer than 300,000 clones, 82% recorded once. This clonotype was obtained from a woman between 18 and 30 years old with acute or convalescent COVID-19. The sample consisted of peripheral blood. This rearrangement joins TRBV19 to TRBJ2-5; TRBD2 might be the D (6 bases). The CDR3 DNA sequence: TGTGCCAGTAGTATAGCGGCGGGGTGGACCCAGTACTTC. Protein product: CASSIAAGWTQYF.